The T cell receptor (beta chain) under discussion was sequenced for a study of T cell changes during pregnancy in multiple sclerosis. TCRdb's copy holds only in-frame clones and misses some; the assay was immunoSEQ multiplex PCR. The sample has 60,000 to 70,000 clones, roughly nine tenths seen once. CDR3 length equals 12 residues. Germline loops: CDR1 SGHTA, CDR2 FQGNSA. Trimming took 5 bases from V and 7 from J, leaving 6 bases between them. This clonotype was sampled from a female donor in good health, enrolled as a control in a pregnancy study. The input for sequencing was peripheral blood, taken after pregnancy. The genes are TRBV7-2 and TRBJ1-6; D ambiguous. CDR3 amino acids: CASSARNSPLHF. In nucleotides, the CDR3 is TGTGCCAGCAGCGCCCGGAATTCACCCCTCCACTTT.